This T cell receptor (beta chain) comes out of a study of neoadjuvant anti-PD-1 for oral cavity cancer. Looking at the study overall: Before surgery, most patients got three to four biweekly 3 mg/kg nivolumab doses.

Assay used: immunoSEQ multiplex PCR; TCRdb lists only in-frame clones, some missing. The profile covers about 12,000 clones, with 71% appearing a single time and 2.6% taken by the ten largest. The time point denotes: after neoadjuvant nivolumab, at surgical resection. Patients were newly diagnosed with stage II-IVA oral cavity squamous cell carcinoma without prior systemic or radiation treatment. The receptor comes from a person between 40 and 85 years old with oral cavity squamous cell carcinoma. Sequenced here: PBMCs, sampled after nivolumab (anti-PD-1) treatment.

CDR3 DNA: TGTGCCAGCAGAGTAGACAGGGGGCTGGCCACTGAAGCTTTCTTT. Translating gives CASRVDRGLATEAFF. The chain recombines TRBV28 with TRBJ1-1; 10 bases are shared with TRBD1. CDR3 length: 15 residues. V lost 6 bases to trimming and J lost 4 bases; unmatched junction nucleotides: 8. CDR1 and CDR2 (germline): MDHEN, SYDVKM. The full variable domain, with the rest looked up from reference TRBV28 and TRBJ1-1, is DVKVTQSSRYLVKRTGEKVFLECVQDMDHENMFWYRQDPGLGLRLIYFSYDVKMKEKGDIPEGYSVSREKKERFSLILESASTNQTSMYLCASRVDRGLATEAFFGQGTRLTVV.